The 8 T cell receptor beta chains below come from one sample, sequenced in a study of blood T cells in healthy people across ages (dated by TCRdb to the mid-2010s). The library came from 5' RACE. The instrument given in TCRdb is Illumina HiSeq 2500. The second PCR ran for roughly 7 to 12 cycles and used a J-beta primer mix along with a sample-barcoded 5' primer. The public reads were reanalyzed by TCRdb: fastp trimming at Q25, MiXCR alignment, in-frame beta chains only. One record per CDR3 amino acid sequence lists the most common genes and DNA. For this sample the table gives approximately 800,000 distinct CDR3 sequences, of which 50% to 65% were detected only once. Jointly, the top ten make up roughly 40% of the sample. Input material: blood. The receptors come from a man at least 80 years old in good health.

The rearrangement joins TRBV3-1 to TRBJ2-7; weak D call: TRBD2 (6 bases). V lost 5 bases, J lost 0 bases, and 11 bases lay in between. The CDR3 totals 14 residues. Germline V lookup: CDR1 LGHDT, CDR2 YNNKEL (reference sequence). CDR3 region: CASSSVTSSYEQYF. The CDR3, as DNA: TGTGCCAGCAGCTCCGTGACTAGCTCCTACGAGCAGTACTTC.

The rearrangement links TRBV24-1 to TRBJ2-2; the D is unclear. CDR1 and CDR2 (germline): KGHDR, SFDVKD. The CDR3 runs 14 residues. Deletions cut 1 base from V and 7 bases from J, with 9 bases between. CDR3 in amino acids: CATSDFTEIGELFF. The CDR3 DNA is TGTGCCACCAGTGATTTTACCGAAATCGGGGAGCTGTTTTTT.

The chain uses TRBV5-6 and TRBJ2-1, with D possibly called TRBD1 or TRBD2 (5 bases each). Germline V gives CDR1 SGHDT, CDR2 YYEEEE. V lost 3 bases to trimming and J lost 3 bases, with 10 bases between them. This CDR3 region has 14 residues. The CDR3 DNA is TGTGCCAGCAGCTGGAGTGGGGGCTACAATGAGCAGTTCTTC. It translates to CASSWSGGYNEQFF. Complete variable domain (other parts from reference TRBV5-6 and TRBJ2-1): DAGVTQSPTHLIKTRGQQVTLRCSPKSGHDTVSWYQQALGQGPQFIFQYYEEEERQRGNFPDRFSGHQFPNYSSELNVNALLLGDSALYLCASSWSGGYNEQFFGPGTRLTVL.

The CDR3 DNA reads TGTGCCAGCACGGCAGGGGGGGCATCCACAGATACGCAGTATTTT. The encoded protein is CASTAGGASTDTQYF. The chain joins TRBV2 to TRBJ2-3; the D call may be TRBD1 or TRBD2 (7 bases each). The CDR3 contains 15 residues. V was trimmed by 7 bases and J by 2 bases, leaving 16 bases between them. The germline V gene has CDR1 SNHLY and CDR2 FYNNEI.

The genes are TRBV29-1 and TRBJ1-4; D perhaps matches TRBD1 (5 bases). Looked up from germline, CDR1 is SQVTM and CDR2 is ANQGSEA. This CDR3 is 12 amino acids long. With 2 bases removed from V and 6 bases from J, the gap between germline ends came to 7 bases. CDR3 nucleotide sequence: TGCAGCGTTGAAACGGGGGATGAAAAACTGTTTTTT. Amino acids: CSVETGDEKLFF.

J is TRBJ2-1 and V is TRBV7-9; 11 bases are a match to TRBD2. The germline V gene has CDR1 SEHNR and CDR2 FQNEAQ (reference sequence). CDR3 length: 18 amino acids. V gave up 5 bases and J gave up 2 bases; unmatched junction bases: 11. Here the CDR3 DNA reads TGTGCCAGCAGCCTGGGGGCTAGCGGGAGGTCAGCCTACAATGAGCAGTTCTTC. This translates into CASSLGASGRSAYNEQFF.

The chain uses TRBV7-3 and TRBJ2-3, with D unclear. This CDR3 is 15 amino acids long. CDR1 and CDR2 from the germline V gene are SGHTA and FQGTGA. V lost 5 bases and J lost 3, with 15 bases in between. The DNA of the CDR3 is TGTGCCAGCAGCCCCGCGGCCAAGGGAACAGATACGCAGTATTTT. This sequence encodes CASSPAAKGTDTQYF. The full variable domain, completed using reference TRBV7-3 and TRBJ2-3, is GAGVSQTPSNKVTEKGKYVELRCDPISGHTALYWYRQSLGQGPEFLIYFQGTGAADDSGLPNDRFFAVRPEGSVSTLKIQRTERGDSAVYLCASSPAAKGTDTQYFGPGTRLTVL.

For the CDR3, the DNA is TGTGCCAGCAGCTTAACTAGCGGGATTGGGCCCCACAATGAGCAGTTCTTC. This encodes CASSLTSGIGPHNEQFF. This chain connects TRBV7-6 to TRBJ2-1; 10 bases align to TRBD2. CDR3 length equals 17 residues. V lost 2 bases, J lost 5 bases, and 9 bases stayed unmatched. Germline assignment: CDR1 SGHVS and CDR2 FNYEAQ. Filled out from reference TRBV7-6 and TRBJ2-1, the complete variable domain reads GAGVSQSPRYKVTKRGQDVALRCDPISGHVSLYWYRQALGQGPEFLTYFNYEAQQDKSGLPNDRFSAERPEGSISTLTIQRTEQRDSAMYRCASSLTSGIGPHNEQFFGPGTRLTVL.